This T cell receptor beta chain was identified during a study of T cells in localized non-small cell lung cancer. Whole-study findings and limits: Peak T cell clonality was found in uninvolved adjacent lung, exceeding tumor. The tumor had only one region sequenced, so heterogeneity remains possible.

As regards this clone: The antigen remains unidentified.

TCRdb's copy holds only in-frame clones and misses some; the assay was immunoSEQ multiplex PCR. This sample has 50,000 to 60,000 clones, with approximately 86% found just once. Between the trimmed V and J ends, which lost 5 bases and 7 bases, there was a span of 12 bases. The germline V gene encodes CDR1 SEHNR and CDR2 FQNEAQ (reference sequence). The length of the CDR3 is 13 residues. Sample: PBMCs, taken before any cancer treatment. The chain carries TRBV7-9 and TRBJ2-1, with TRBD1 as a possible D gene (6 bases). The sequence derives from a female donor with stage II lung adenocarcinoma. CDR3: CASSATGSNEQFF. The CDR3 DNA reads TGTGCCAGCAGCGCAACAGGGTCGAATGAGCAGTTCTTC.